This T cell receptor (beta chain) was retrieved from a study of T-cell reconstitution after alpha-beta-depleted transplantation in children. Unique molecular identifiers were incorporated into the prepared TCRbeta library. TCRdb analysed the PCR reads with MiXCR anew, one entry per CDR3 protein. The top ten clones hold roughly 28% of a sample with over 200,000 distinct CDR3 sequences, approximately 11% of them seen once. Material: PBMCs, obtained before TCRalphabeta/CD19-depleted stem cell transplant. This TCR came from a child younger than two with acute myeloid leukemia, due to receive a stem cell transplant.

Here the CDR3 DNA reads TGTGCCAGCACAGTATGGGGTGACAAAAACATTCAGTACTTC. Translation: CASTVWGDKNIQYF. The chain joins TRBV12-3 or TRBV12-4 to TRBJ2-4; D unresolved. CDR3 length: 14 residues. Trimming removed 7 bases from V and 3 bases from J, with 13 bases in between.